The TCR beta chain under discussion was sequenced for a study of T cell responses to AZD1222 COVID-19 vaccine. Points from the study as a whole: Donors were chiefly white British, with a greater number of females, and clonal diversity was perhaps underestimated. Vaccine-related CD4 TCRs covered spike, predominating at 160-218 and 743-854.

Clones were sequenced by immunoSEQ multiplex PCR, and TCRdb holds only the in-frame ones, with some missing. The table includes more than 65,000 clones, approximately 82% detected once. About this clone: Its target is unknown.

Germline V gene sequence: CDR1 SNHLY, CDR2 FYNNEI. The CDR3 runs 15 residues. Losses at the gene ends were 6 bases for V and 5 bases for J; bases not matched to a gene: 11. The TCR was taken from an adult who received the AZD1222 COVID-19 vaccine. The input for sequencing was peripheral blood, taken 28 days after the second AZD1222 dose. V is TRBV2 and J is TRBJ1-1; 8 bases map to TRBD1. CDR3 in amino acids: CASREDRAAGTEAFF. As DNA, the CDR3 is TGTGCCAGCAGAGAGGACAGGGCGGCGGGAACTGAAGCTTTCTTT.